This record concerns one T cell receptor beta chain sequence. Antigen specificity is unknown. The CDR3 totals 13 residues. The V gene lost 5 bases and the J gene lost 8 bases, with 10 bases spanning the gap. Germline-derived CDR1 and CDR2 are LNHDA and SQIVND (reference sequence). This sample stems from a study of shared clonotypes between healthy human individuals. Study-wide background: Participating donors consisted of a couple of women and a few men aged 18 to 49.

TCRdb's table, derived via immunoSEQ multiplex PCR, lists solely in-frame clones and lacks some. The sample shows 1.5 million to 2.5 million clones, over 85% of them seen only once. CD8 cells regarded as naive lacked CD45RO, were positively chosen for CCR7, and omitted terminally differentiated effector memory CD45RA+ cells. All donors were healthy HIV-negative adults lacking recent acute infections or vaccinations. Overall study findings and caveats: Relative to clonotypes present in all four donors, those not shared had lower generation probabilities.

The V and J genes are TRBV19 and TRBJ1-6; tentatively, D is TRBD1 (5 bases). Sequencing was carried out using naive CD8+ T cells sorted from blood. This receptor was identified in a man between 18 and 29 years old in good health. The CDR3 spells CASSGQGDSPLHF. The CDR3 DNA sequence: TGTGCCAGTAGTGGGCAGGGAGATTCACCCCTCCACTTT.